The clone carrying this T cell receptor (beta chain) came up many times. The source of the sample is a study of CD8+CD57+ T cells in acquired aplastic anemia. Genomic DNA constituted the template upon which TCR beta VDJ and CDR3 profiling was performed. TCRdb reprocessed the reads with MiXCR, giving one entry per CDR3 protein. Of about 190,000 distinct CDR3 sequences in the sample, approximately 48% are singletons; the top ten hold 9.7%. Sequenced patients had shown CD8+CD57+ cell expansion by flow cytometry. Patients were treatment-naive when blood was sampled. With V trimmed by 5 bases and J by 4 bases, 5 bases remained unmatched. CDR3 length: 14 amino acids. CDR1 and CDR2 from the germline V gene are DFQATT and SNEGSKA (reference sequence).

The TCR sequence derives from a human donor with aplastic anemia. Material: sorted CD4+, CD8+, or CD8+CD57+ T cells (not recorded which) from PBMCs. V is TRBV20-1 and J is TRBJ2-1; TRBD2 matches 10 bases. The CDR3 DNA follows: TGCAGTGCTCGCCGGACTAGCGGATACAATGAGCAGTTCTTC. Translated: CSARRTSGYNEQFF.